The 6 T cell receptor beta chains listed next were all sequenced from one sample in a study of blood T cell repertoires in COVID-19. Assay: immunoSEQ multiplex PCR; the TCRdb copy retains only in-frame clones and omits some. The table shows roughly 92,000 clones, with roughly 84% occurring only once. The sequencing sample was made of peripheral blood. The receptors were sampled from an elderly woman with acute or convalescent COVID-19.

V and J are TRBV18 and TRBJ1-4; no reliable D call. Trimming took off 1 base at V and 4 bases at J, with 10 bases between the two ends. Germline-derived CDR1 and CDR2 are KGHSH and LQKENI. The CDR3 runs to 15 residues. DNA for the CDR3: TGTGCCAGCTCACCACGCCGCCAGAATAATGAAAAACTGTTTTTT. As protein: CASSPRRQNNEKLFF.

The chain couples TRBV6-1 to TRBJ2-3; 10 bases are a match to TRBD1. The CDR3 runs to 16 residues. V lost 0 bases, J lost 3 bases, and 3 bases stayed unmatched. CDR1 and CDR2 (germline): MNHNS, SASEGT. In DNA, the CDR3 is TGTGCCAGCAGTGAAGCGAGGACAGGGGGAACAGATACGCAGTATTTT. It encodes CASSEARTGGTDTQYF.

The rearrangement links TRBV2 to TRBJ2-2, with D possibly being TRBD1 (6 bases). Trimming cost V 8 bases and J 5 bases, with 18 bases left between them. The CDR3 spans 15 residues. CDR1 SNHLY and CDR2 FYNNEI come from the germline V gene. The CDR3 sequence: CASRVVGGQTGELFF. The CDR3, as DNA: TGTGCCAGCCGAGTGGTAGGGGGTCAAACCGGGGAGCTGTTTTTT.

DNA for the CDR3: TGTGCCACCAGTGATACACAGGGGCGGAGAGCTTTCTTT. It specifies CATSDTQGRRAFF. The rearrangement uses TRBV24-1 and TRBJ1-1; 7 nucleotides match TRBD1. After removal of 3 bases from V and 10 bases from J, the junction contained 7 bases not matched to a gene. This CDR3 contains 13 residues. Germline CDR1 is KGHDR and CDR2 is SFDVKD.

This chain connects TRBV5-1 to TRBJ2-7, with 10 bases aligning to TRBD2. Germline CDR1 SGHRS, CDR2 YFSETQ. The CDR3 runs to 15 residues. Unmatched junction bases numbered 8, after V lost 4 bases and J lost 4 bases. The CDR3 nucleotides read TGCGCCAGCAGCCCAAGGACTAGCGGCCCTTACGAGCAGTACTTC. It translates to CASSPRTSGPYEQYF.

Here the CDR3 DNA reads TGTGCCAGCAGCCAAGAGCCATCTACTCATGGCTACACCTTC. Encoded protein: CASSQEPSTHGYTF. The rearrangement links TRBV14 to TRBJ1-2; no clear D. The germline CDR1 and CDR2 sequences are SGHDN and FVKESK. This CDR3 comprises 14 residues. Deletions cut 0 bases from V and 6 bases from J, with 11 bases between.